This T cell receptor (beta chain) appears in the sequencing data of a study of blood T cell repertoires in COVID-19. As originally analysed: Amplification from reference gene primers served as the basis for estimated nucleated cell counts. Profiling relied on immunoSEQ multiplex PCR, and the TCRdb table lists in-frame clones only, not all of them. The V and J calls and clone size come from that table; D and trimming were worked out from the DNA. This sample carries roughly 130,000 clones, about 92% of them seen once, and the ten largest clones take around 3.7%. The V gene's germline CDR1 is SGHNT and CDR2 YYREEE (reference sequence). The CDR3 length is 12 residues. V was cut by 0 bases and J by 7 bases, with 5 bases left in between.

Sequenced sample: peripheral blood. V is TRBV5-4 and J is TRBJ1-3, with D hard to call. The sequence was collected from a man aged 50-60 years with active COVID-19. CDR3 sequence (DNA): TGTGCCAGCAGCTTGGCGGGGAACACCATATATTTT. This translates into CASSLAGNTIYF. The whole variable domain, filled in from reference TRBV5-4 and TRBJ1-3, reads ETGVTQSPTHLIKTRGQQVTLRCSSQSGHNTVSWYQQALGQGPQFIFQYYREEENGRGNFPPRFSGLQFPNYSSELNVNALELDDSALYLCASSLAGNTIYFGEGSWLTVV.